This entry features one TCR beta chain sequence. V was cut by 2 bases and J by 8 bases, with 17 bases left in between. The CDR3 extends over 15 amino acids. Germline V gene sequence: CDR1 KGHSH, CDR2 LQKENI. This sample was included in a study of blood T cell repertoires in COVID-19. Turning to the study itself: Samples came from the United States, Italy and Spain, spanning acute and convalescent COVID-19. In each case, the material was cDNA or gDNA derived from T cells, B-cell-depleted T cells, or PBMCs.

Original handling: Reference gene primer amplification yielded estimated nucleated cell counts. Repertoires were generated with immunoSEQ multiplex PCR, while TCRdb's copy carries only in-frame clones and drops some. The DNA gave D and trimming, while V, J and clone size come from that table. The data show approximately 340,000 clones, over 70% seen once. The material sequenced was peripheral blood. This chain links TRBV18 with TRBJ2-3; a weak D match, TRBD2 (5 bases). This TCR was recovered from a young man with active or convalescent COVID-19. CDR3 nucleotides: TGTGCCAGCTCACCAAATCTGGAGGCAGCTCTTACGCAGTATTTT. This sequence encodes CASSPNLEAALTQYF.